What follows is one T cell receptor beta chain and its context. This clonotype was seen a few times. No cognate antigen has been identified for it. No base qualities exist here, and no much larger clone lies one base off it. This record comes from a study of CD8 T cells in ankylosing spondylitis (dated by TCRdb to about 2017). Study-level background: The study profiled T cell receptor beta repertoires in healthy donors and ankylosing spondylitis patients to find disease-linked TCR variants. The whole study cohort included about a hundred healthy donors and 25 ankylosing spondylitis patients. Samples of peripheral blood were taken, and for ankylosing spondylitis patients, synovial fluid was collected as well.

V gives up 7 bases and J gives up 0 bases, and the segment between their germline ends measures 23 bases. Counted from cysteine to phenylalanine, this CDR3 has 19 amino acids. The sequence is cut down to CDR3 DNA, 57 bases in frame from base 1. Per the germline V gene, KGHDR is the CDR1 and SFDVKD is the CDR2. Study-wide findings and limitations: In peripheral blood, the disease-linked clones were found at relatively low frequencies and had a CD8+ phenotype. Some motif variants had previously been reported in the synovial fluid and blood of reactive arthritis patients, which suggests shared mechanisms of disease initiation. The disease-linked clones were reported as significantly enriched in matched synovial fluid samples from ankylosing spondylitis patients. Blood from ankylosing spondylitis patients appeared to be characterized by a TCR beta motif composed of under 10 highly homologous amino acid variants.

Sequencing instrument: Illumina HiSeq 2500. Quantitative 5'-RACE with molecular barcodes was used to prepare TCR beta libraries. The original pipeline was this. A new computational method based on a probabilistic model of VDJ rearrangement was used to identify disease-linked TCR variants. In-frame beta chains were kept once TCRdb had trimmed the public reads at Q25 with fastp and called clones with MiXCR. Identical CDR3 protein sequences are pooled into one entry, listed with their most common genes and DNA. These V and J calls originate from TCRdb's pipeline instead of the authors' own analysis. The sample table holds 500,000 to 650,000 distinct CDR3 sequences, of which about 5.7% were seen once. Clones ranked in the top ten supply under 4.5% of the sample.

The specimen was blood, either unsorted or a sorted T cell fraction (not recorded which). This clonotype originated in a male donor with ankylosing spondylitis. Here the chain combines TRBV24-1 and TRBJ2-2; 6 matching bases give a weak D call of TRBD1. The CDR3 region: CATSPSPRDIWSNTGELFF. The DNA reads TGTGCCACCAGCCCATCACCCCGGGACATTTGGTCGAACACCGGGGAGCTGTTTTTT.